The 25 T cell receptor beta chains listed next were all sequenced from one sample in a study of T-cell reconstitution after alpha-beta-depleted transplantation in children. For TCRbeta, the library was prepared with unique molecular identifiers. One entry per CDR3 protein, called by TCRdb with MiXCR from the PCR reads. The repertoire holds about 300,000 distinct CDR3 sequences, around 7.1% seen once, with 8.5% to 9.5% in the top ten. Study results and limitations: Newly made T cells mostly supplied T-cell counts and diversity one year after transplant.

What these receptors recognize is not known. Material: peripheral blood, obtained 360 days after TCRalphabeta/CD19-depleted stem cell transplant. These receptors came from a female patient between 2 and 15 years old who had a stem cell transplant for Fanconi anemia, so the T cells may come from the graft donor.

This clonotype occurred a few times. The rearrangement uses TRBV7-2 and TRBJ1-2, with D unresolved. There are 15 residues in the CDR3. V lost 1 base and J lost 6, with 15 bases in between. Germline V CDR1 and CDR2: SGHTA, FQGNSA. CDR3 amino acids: CASSLGPPGRDGYTF. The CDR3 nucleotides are TGTGCCAGCAGCTTAGGCCCCCCCGGAAGGGATGGCTACACCTTC.

This CDR3 is CASRWTSGKSETQYF. The CDR3 DNA follows: TGTGCCAGCAGATGGACTAGCGGGAAGTCGGAGACCCAGTACTTC. The chain employs TRBV27 and TRBJ2-5, with 12 bases matching TRBD2. Germline CDR1 is MNHEY and CDR2 is SMNVEV (reference sequence). Unmatched junction bases numbered 7, after V lost 6 bases and J lost 5 bases. The CDR3 is 15 amino acids.

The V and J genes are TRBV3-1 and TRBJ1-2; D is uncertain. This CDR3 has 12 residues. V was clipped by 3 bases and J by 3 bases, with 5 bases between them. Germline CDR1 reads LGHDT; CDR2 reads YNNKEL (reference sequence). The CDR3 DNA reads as TGTGCCAGCAGCCAGTTCTACTATGGCTACACCTTC. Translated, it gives CASSQFYYGYTF.

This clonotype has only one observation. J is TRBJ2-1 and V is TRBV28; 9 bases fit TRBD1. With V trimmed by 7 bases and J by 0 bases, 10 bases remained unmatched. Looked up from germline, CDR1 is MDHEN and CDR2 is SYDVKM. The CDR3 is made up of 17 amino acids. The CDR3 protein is CASKPGQGFSSYNEQFF. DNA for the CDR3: TGTGCCAGCAAACCGGGACAGGGTTTCAGCTCCTACAATGAGCAGTTCTTC.

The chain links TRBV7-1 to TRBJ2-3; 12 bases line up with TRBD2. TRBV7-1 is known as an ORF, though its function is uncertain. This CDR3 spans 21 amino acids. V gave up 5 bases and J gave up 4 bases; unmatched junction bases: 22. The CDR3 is CASSPRKTSGSWGAGPDTQYF. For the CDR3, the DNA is TGTGCCAGCAGCCCCAGGAAGACTAGCGGGAGTTGGGGGGCGGGCCCAGATACGCAGTATTTT.

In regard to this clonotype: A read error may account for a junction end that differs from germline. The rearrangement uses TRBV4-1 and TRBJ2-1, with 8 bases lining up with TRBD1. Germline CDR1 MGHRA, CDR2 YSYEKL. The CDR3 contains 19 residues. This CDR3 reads CASIQASAQGANSYNEQFF. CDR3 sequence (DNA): TGCGCCAGCATCCAAGCCTCGGCTCAGGGGGCTAACTCCTACAATGAGCAGTTCTTC.

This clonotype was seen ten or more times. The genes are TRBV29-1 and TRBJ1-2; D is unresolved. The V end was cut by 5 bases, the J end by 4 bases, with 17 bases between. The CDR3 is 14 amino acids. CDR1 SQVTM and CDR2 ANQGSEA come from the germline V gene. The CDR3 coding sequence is TGCAGCGTTATAGTAGAGGGAGGGAGCTATGGCTACACCTTC. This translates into CSVIVEGGSYGYTF.

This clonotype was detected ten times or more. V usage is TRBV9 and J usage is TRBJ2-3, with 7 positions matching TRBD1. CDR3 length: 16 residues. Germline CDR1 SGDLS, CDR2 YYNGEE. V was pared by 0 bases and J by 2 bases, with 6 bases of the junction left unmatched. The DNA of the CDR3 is TGTGCCAGCAGCGTAGGGACAGGCGCCTTCACAGATACGCAGTATTTT. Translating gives CASSVGTGAFTDTQYF.

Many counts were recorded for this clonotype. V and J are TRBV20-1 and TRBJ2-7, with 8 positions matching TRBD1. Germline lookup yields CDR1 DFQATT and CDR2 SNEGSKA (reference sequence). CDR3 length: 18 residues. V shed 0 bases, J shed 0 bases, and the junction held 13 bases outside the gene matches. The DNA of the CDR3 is TGCAGTGCTAGAGATCCCCACTCGACAGGGGTTAGCTCCTACGAGCAGTACTTC. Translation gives CSARDPHSTGVSSYEQYF.

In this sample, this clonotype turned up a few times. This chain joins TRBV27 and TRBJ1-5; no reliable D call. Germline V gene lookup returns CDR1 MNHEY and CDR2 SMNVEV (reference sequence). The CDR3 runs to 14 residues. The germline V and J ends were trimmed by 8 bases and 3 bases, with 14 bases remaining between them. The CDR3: CASRPGLPNQPQHF. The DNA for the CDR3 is TGTGCCAGCCGACCGGGTCTCCCCAATCAGCCCCAGCATTTT.

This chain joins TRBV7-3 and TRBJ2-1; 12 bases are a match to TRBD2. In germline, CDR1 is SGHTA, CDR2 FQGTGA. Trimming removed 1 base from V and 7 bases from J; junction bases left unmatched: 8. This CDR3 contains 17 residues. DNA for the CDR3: TGTGCCAGCAGCTTAATTCCTAGCGGGGGGGTTGGGAATGAGCAGTTCTTC. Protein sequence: CASSLIPSGGVGNEQFF.

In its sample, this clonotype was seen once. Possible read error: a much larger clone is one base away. For the CDR3, the DNA is TGCTGTGCTAGAGATGCCGGCGGGGGGGCCTACAATGAGCAGTTCTTC. Its protein is CCARDAGGGAYNEQFF. V and J are TRBV20-1 and TRBJ2-1, with 9 positions matching TRBD2. Germline values: CDR1 DFQATT, CDR2 SNEGSKA (reference sequence). This CDR3 comprises 16 residues.

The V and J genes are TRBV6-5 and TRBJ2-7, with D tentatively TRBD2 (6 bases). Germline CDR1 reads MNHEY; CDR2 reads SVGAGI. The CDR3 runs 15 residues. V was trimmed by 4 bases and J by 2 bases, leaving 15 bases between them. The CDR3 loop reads CASSWLPGETYEQYF. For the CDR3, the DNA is TGTGCCAGCAGTTGGTTACCGGGAGAAACCTACGAGCAGTACTTC.

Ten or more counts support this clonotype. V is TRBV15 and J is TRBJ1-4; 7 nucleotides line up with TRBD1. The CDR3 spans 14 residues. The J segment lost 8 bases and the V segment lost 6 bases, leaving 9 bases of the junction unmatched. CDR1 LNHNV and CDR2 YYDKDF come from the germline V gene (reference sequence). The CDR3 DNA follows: TGTGCCACCAGTAATACAGGGGTTGGGGAAAAACTGTTTTTT. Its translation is CATSNTGVGEKLFF. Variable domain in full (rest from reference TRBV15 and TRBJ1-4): DAMVIQNPRYQVTQFGKPVTLSCSQTLNHNVMYWYQQKSSQAPKLLFHYYDKDFNNEADTPDNFQSRRPNTSFCFLDIRSPGLGDTAMYLCATSNTGVGEKLFFGSGTQLSVL.

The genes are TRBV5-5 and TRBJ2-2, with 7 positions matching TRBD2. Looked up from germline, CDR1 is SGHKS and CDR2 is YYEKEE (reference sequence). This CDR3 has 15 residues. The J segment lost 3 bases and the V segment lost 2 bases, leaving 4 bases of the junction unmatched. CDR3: CASSFRDYYTGELFF. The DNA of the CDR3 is TGTGCCAGCAGCTTTAGGGACTACTACACCGGGGAGCTGTTTTTT.

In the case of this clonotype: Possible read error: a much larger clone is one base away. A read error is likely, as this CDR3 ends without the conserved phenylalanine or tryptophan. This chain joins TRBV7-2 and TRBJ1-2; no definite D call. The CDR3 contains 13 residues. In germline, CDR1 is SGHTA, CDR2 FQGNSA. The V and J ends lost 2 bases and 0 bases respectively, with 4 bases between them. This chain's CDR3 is CASSLQANYGYTC. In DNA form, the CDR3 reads TGTGCCAGCAGCTTACAAGCTAACTATGGCTACACCTGC.

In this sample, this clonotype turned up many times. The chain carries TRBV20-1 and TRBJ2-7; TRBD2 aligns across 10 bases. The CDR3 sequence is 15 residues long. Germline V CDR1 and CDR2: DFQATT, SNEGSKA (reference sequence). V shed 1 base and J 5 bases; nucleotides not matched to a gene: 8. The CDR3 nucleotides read TGCAGTGCTAGAGCCCCTAGCGGGGGACTCAACGAGCAGTACTTC. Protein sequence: CSARAPSGGLNEQYF.

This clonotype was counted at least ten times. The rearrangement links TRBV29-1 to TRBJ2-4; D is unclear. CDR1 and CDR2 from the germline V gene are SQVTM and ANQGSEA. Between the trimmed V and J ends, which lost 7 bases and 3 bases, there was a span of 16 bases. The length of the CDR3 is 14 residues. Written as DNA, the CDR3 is TGCAGCGGACCTCTACAGACTTTCAAAAACATTCAGTACTTC. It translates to CSGPLQTFKNIQYF.

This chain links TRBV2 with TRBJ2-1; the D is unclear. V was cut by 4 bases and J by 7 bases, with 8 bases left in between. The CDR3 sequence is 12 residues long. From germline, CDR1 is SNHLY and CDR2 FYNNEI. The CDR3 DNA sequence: TGTGCCAGCAGTGGAACGGAAAATGAGCAGTTCTTC. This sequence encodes CASSGTENEQFF.

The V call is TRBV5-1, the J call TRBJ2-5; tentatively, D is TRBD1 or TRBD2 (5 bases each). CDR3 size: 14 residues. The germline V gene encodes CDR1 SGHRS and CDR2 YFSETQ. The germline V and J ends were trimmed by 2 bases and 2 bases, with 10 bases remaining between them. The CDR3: CASSFRDQQETQYF. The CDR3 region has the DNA TGCGCCAGCAGCTTCAGGGACCAACAAGAGACCCAGTACTTC.

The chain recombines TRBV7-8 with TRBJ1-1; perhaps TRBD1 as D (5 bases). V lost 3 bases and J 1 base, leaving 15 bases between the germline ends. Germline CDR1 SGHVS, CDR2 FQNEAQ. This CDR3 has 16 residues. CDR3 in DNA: TGTGCCAGCAGCTTCTGGGGCGACACCCCGAACACTGAAGCTTTCTTT. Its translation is CASSFWGDTPNTEAFF. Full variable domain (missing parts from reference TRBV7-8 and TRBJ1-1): GAGVSQSPRYKVAKRGQDVALRCDPISGHVSLFWYQQALGQGPEFLTYFQNEAQLDKSGLPSDRFFAERPEGSVSTLKIQRTQQEDSAVYLCASSFWGDTPNTEAFFGQGTRLTVV.

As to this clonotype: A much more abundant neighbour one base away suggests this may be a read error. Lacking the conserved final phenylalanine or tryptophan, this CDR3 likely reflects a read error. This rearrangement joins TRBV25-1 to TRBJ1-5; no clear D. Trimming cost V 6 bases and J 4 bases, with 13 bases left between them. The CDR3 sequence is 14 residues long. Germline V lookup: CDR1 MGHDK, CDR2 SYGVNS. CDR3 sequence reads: CASSPFGDNQPQHY. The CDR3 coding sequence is TGTGCCAGCAGCCCTTTTGGGGATAATCAGCCCCAGCATTAT.

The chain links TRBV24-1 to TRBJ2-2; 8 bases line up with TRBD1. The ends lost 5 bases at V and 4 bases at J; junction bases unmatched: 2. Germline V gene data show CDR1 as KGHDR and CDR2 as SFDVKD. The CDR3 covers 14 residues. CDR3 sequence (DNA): TGTGCCACCAGTGGACAGGGGTTCACCGGGGAGCTGTTTTTT. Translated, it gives CATSGQGFTGELFF.

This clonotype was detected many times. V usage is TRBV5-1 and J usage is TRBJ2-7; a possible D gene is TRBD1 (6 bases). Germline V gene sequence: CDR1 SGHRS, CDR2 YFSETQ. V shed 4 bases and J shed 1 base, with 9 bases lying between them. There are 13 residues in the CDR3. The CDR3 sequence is CASSPGQSYEQYF. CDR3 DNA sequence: TGCGCCAGCAGCCCCGGACAGTCCTACGAGCAGTACTTC.

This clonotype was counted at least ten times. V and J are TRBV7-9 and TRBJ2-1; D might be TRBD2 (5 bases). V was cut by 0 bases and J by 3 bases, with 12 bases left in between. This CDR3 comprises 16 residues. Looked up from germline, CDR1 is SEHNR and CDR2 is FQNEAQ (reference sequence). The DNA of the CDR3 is TGTGCCAGCAGCTTAGCGGAACTAGGGAACTACAATGAGCAGTTCTTC. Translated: CASSLAELGNYNEQFF.